This section outlines one T cell receptor (beta chain) sequence together with its context. Its antigen is not identified. The CD8+CD4-CCR7+CD45RA+ phenotype defined the sorted naive CD8 T cells. The data belong to a study of molecular identifiers for immune sequencing clone quantification. Overall study context: Sequencing covered four of five parts into which replicate RNA from around 20,000 or 100,000 naive CD8 cells was split.

This CDR3 has 19 amino acids. The V gene end was trimmed by 7 bases and the J gene end by 2 bases; junction bases not matched to a gene: 15. Looked up from germline, CDR1 is MNHEY and CDR2 is SVGAGI. One entry per CDR3 protein, called by TCRdb with MiXCR from the PCR reads. The sample lists over 300,000 distinct CDR3 sequences, about 22% occurring once. Overall study findings and caveats: Naive cells had under 1% of molecules in clones above 20 RNA copies, effectors over 98%. Jurkat TCR RNA spiked in from one cell could reportedly be detected among about a million naive cells.

The source material was naive CD8+ T cells from blood, with Jurkat cell RNA spiked in. Subset given: FACS-sorted CD8+CD4-CCR7+CD45RA+ naive T cells. This chain uses TRBV6-5 with TRBJ2-6, with TRBD1 matching 9 bases. The receptor was isolated from a human donor in good health. Some libraries in this study had Jurkat cell RNA spiked in. This chain's CDR3 is CASTLSGTGTLAGANVLTF. CDR3 nucleotides: TGTGCCAGCACCCTTTCCGGGACAGGGACACTGGCTGGGGCCAACGTCCTGACTTTC.